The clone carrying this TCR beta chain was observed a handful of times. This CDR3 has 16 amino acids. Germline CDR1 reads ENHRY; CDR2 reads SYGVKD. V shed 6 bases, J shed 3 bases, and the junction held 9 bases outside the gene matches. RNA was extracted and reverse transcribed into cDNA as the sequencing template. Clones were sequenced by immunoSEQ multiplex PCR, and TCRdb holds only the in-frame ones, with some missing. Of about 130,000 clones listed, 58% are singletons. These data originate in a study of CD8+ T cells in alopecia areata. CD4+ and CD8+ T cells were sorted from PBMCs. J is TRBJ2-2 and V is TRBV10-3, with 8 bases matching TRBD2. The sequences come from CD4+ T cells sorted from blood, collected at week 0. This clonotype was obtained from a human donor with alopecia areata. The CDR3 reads CAIRASSGVDTGELFF. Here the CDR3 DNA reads TGTGCCATCAGAGCAAGTAGCGGGGTTGACACCGGGGAGCTGTTTTTT.